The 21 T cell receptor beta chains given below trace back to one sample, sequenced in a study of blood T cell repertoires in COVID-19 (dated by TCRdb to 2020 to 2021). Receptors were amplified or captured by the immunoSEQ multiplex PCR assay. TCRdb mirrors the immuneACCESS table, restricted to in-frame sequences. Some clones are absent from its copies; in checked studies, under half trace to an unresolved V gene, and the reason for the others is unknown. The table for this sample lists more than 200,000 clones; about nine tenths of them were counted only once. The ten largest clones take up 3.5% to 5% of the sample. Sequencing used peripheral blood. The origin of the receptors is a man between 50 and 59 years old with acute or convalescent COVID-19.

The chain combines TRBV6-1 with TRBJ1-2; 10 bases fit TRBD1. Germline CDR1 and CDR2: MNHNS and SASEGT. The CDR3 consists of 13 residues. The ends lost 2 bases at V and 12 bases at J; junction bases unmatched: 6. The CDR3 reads CASSERSGQGNTF. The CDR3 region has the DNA TGTGCCAGCAGTGAACGATCGGGACAGGGGAACACCTTC.

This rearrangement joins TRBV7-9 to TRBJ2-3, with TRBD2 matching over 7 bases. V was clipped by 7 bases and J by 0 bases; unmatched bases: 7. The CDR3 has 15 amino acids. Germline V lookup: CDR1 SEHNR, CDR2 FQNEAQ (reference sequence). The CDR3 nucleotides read TGTGCCAGCACCTGGCGGGGGTTTAGCACAGATACGCAGTATTTT. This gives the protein CASTWRGFSTDTQYF.

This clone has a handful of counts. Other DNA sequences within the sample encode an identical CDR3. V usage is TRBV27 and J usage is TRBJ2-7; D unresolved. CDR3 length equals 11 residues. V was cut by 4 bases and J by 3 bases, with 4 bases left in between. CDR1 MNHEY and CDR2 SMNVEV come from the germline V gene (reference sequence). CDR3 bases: TGTGCCAGCAGTTCCCTCTACGAGCAGTACTTC. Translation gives CASSSLYEQYF.

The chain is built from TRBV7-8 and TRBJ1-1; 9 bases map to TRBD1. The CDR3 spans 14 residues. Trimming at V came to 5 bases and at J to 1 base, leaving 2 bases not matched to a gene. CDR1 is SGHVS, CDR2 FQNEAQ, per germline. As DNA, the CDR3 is TGTGCCAGCAGCACGACAGGGGGGAACACTGAAGCTTTCTTT. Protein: CASSTTGGNTEAFF.

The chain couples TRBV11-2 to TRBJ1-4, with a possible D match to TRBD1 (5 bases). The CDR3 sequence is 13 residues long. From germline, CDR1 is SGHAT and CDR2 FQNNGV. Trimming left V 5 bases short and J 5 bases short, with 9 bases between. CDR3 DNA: TGTGCCAGCAGCCGCGACAGAAATGAAAAACTGTTTTTT. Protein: CASSRDRNEKLFF.

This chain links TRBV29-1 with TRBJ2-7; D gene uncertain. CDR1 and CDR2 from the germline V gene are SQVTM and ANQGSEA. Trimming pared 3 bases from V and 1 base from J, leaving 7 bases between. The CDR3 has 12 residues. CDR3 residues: CSVEGQSYEQYF. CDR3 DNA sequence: TGCAGCGTTGAGGGCCAGTCCTACGAGCAGTACTTC.

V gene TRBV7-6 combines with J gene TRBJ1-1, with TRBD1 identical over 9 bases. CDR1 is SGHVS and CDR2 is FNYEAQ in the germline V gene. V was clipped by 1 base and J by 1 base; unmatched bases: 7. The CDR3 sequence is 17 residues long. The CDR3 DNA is TGTGCCAGCAGCTTAGGGCTGCTGGGACAGGGGAACACTGAAGCTTTCTTT. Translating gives CASSLGLLGQGNTEAFF.

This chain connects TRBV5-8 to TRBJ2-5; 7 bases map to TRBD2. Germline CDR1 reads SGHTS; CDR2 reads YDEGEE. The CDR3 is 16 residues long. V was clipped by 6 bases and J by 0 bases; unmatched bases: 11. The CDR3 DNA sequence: TGTGCCAGCAATTCTAACGGGGGGTCGTACCAAGAGACCCAGTACTTC. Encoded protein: CASNSNGGSYQETQYF.

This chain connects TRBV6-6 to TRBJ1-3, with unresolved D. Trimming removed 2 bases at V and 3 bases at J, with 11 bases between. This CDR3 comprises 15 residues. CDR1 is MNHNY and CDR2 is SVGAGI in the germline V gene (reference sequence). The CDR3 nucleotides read TGTGCCAGCAGTTACAGCGTCGGGTATGGAAACACCATATATTTT. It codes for CASSYSVGYGNTIYF.

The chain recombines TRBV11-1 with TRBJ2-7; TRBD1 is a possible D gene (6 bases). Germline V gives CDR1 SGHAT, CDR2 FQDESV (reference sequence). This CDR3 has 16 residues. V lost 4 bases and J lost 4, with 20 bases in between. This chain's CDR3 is CASSSPAGRGFYEQYF. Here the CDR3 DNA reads TGTGCCAGCAGCTCCCCCGCTGGCAGGGGATTTTACGAGCAGTACTTC.

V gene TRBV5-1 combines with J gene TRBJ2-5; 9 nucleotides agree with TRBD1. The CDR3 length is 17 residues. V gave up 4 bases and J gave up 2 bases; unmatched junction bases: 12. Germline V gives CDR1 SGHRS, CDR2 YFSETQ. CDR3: CASSRLPTGTGQETQYF. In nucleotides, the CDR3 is TGCGCCAGCAGCCGCCTCCCTACCGGGACAGGGCAAGAGACCCAGTACTTC.

The CDR3 here is CASSWTGQGYTF. CDR3 DNA: TGTGCCAGCAGTTGGACAGGGCAGGGCTACACCTTC. The rearrangement links TRBV12-3 or TRBV12-4 to TRBJ1-2, with TRBD1 matching over 8 bases. This CDR3 is 12 amino acids long. V trimming: 4 bases; J trimming: 8 bases; junction bases outside the gene matches: 3.

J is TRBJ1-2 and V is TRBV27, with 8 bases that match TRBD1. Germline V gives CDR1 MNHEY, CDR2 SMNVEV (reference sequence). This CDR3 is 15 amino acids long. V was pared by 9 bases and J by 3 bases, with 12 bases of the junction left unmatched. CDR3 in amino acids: CASGVPGGRYYGYTF. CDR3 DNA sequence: TGTGCCAGTGGGGTCCCAGGGGGCCGATACTATGGCTACACCTTC.

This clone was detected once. CDR3 protein: CASSLAQRYEQYF. The CDR3 DNA reads as TGTGCCAGCAGCTTAGCACAGAGATACGAGCAGTACTTC. This chain joins TRBV7-6 and TRBJ2-7; no clear D. V was trimmed by 0 bases and J by 4 bases, leaving 7 bases between them. The CDR3 contains 13 residues. CDR1 and CDR2 from the germline V gene are SGHVS and FNYEAQ.

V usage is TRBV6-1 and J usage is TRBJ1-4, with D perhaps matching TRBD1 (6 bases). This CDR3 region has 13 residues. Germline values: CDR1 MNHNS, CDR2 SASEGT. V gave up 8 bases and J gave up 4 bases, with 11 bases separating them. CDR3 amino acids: CASGWGRNEKLFF. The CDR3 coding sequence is TGTGCCAGCGGATGGGGGCGTAATGAAAAACTGTTTTTT.

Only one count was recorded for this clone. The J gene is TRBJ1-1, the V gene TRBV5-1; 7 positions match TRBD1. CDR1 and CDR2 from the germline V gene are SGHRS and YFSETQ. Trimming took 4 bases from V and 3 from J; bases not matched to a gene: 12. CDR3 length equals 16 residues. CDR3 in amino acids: CASSIDRGGPDTEAFF. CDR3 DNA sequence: TGCGCCAGCAGCATCGACAGAGGGGGCCCCGACACTGAAGCTTTCTTT. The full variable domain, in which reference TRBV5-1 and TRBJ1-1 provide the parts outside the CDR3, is KAGVTQTPRYLIKTRGQQVTLSCSPISGHRSVSWYQQTPGQGLQFLFEYFSETQRNKGNFPGRFSGRQFSNSRSEMNVSTLELGDSALYLCASSIDRGGPDTEAFFGQGTRLTVV.

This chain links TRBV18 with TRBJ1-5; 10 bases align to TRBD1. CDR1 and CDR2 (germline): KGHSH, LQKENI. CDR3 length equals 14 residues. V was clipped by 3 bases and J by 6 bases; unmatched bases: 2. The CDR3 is CASSPGQGGQPQHF. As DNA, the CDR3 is TGTGCCAGCTCACCCGGACAGGGGGGTCAGCCCCAGCATTTT. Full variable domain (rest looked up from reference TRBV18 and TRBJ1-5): NAGVMQNPRHLVRRRGQEARLRCSPMKGHSHVYWYRQLPEEGLKFMVYLQKENIIDESGMPKERFSAEFPKEGPSILRIQQVVRGDSAAYFCASSPGQGGQPQHFGDGTRLSIL.

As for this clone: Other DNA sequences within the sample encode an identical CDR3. DNA of the CDR3: TGTGCCAGCTCCCCGGACAGGCTCAACACCGGGGAGCTGTTTTTT. Protein product: CASSPDRLNTGELFF. The chain combines TRBV18 with TRBJ2-2; 7 bases are a match to TRBD1. Looked up from germline, CDR1 is KGHSH and CDR2 is LQKENI. Losses at the gene ends were 6 bases for V and 2 bases for J; bases not matched to a gene: 6. The CDR3 spans 15 residues.

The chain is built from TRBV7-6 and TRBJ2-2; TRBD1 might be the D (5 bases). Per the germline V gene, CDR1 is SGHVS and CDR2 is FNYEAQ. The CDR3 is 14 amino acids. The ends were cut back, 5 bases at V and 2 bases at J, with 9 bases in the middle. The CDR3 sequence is CASSPGQNTGELFF. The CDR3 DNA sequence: TGTGCCAGCAGCCCCGGACAAAACACCGGGGAGCTGTTTTTT.

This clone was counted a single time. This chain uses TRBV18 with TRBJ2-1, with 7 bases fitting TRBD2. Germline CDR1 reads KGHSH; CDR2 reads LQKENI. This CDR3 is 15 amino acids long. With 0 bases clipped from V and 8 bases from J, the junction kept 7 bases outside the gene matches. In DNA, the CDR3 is TGTGCCAGCTCACCACCGATCACGGGGAGGGATGAGCAGTTCTTC. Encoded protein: CASSPPITGRDEQFF.

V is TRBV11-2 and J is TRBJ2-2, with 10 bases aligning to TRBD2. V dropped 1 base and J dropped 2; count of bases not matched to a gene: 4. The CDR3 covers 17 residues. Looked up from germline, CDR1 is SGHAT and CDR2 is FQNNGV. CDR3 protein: CASSLVWTSGNTGELFF. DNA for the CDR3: TGTGCCAGCAGCTTAGTCTGGACTAGCGGAAACACCGGGGAGCTGTTTTTT. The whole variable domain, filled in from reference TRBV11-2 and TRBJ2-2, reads EAGVAQSPRYKIIEKRQSVAFWCNPISGHATLYWYQQILGQGPKLLIQFQNNGVVDDSQLPKDRFSAERLKGVDSTLKIQPAKLEDSAVYLCASSLVWTSGNTGELFFGEGSRLTVL.